This paragraph reports one T cell receptor (beta chain). The target antigen is unknown. The repertoire was sequenced with immunoSEQ multiplex PCR; TCRdb's copy has only in-frame clones and lacks some. The sample records some 150,000 clones, about nine tenths being singletons. This sample was included in a study of CD4+ T cells in melanoma. Study observations and caveats: In melanoma, neoantigen-specific CD4+ T cells reportedly differed in differentiation state.

This TCR was sampled from a human donor with melanoma.

DNA for the CDR3: TGTGCCAGCAGCTTCAAGAGAAACACTGAAGCTTTCTTT. This sequence encodes CASSFKRNTEAFF. The gene calls are TRBV5-8 and TRBJ1-1; D gene unclear. Germline V gene data show CDR1 as SGHTS and CDR2 as YDEGEE. The length of the CDR3 is 13 residues. V lost 2 bases and J 2 bases, leaving 7 bases between the germline ends. Filled out from reference TRBV5-8 and TRBJ1-1, the complete variable domain reads EAGVTQSPTHLIKTRGQQATLRCSPISGHTSVYWYQQALGLGLQFLLWYDEGEERNRGNFPPRFSGRQFPNYSSELNVNALELEDSALYLCASSFKRNTEAFFGQGTRLTVV.